This T cell receptor (beta chain) was captured in a study of T cells after yellow fever vaccination. One entry per CDR3 protein, called by TCRdb with MiXCR from the 5' RACE reads. The data contain roughly 340,000 distinct CDR3 sequences, 8.5% to 10% of them singletons. This clonotype was recorded a few times. The germline V gene encodes CDR1 MRHNA and CDR2 SNTAGT. V was clipped by 11 bases and J by 5 bases; unmatched bases: 10. The CDR3 is 13 residues long. The chain combines TRBV6-4 with TRBJ1-1, with 8 bases identical to TRBD1. The material was PBMCs, obtained on the day of the first yellow fever vaccination. This TCR was sampled from a man younger than 35 who received the YFV17D yellow fever vaccine. This CDR3 reads CACTTGDRTEAFF. The DNA for the CDR3 is TGTGCCTGTACGACAGGGGATCGAACTGAAGCTTTCTTT.